Listed below are T cell receptor beta chains from one sample, sequenced in a study of blood T cell repertoires in COVID-19. Produced via immunoSEQ multiplex PCR; TCRdb's table is partial and in-frame only. The sample contains over 250,000 clones, roughly nine tenths of which appear only once. The source material was PBMCs or T cells enriched from blood (not recorded which). The receptors here all came from a woman in her late teens or twenties who had recovered from COVID-19. Both conserved end residues are part of each CDR3. The D gene is left open where the match is weak. Clone size, where shown, is once, few, many, or a class for clones that have expanded.

j_call: TRBJ2-2
clone_size: NA
v_call: TRBV6-4
d_call: NA
cdr3_aa: CASSPEGVSTGELFF
cdr3_nt: TGTGCCAGCAGTCCCGAGGGGGTTTCGACCGGGGAGCTGTTTTTT

j_call: TRBJ1-5
clone_size: NA
v_call: TRBV7-8
d_call: NA
cdr3_aa: CASSLGVGGNQPQHF
cdr3_nt: TGTGCCAGCAGCTTAGGAGTTGGGGGGAATCAGCCCCAGCATTTT

j_call: TRBJ2-2
clone_size: NA
v_call: TRBV30
d_call: NA
cdr3_aa: CAWRLQGVHTGELFF
cdr3_nt: TGTGCCTGGAGACTACAGGGAGTGCACACCGGGGAGCTGTTTTTT

j_call: TRBJ2-5
clone_size: few
v_call: TRBV5-8
d_call: TRBD1
cdr3_aa: CASSDPDRDSTETQYF
cdr3_nt: TGTGCCAGCAGCGATCCGGACAGGGATTCTACAGAGACCCAGTACTTC

j_call: TRBJ2-1
clone_size: NA
v_call: TRBV5-1
d_call: NA
cdr3_aa: CASSLSVEQFF
cdr3_nt: TGCGCCAGCAGCTTGTCCGTTGAGCAGTTCTTC

j_call: TRBJ1-4
clone_size: NA
v_call: TRBV15
d_call: TRBD1
cdr3_aa: CATSRTGGSEKLFF
cdr3_nt: TGTGCCACCAGCAGAACAGGGGGCAGTGAAAAACTGTTTTTT

j_call: TRBJ2-1
clone_size: few
v_call: TRBV2
d_call: NA
cdr3_aa: CASSGRGNNEQFF
cdr3_nt: TGTGCCAGCAGCGGAAGAGGAAACAATGAGCAGTTCTTC

j_call: TRBJ2-7
clone_size: NA
v_call: TRBV27
d_call: TRBD2
cdr3_aa: CASRTSGFSYEQYF
cdr3_nt: TGTGCCAGCCGGACTAGCGGATTTTCCTACGAGCAGTACTTC

j_call: TRBJ2-1
clone_size: NA
v_call: TRBV27
d_call: TRBD2
cdr3_aa: CASSVAGGPYNEQFF
cdr3_nt: TGTGCCAGCAGTGTTGCGGGGGGCCCCTACAATGAGCAGTTCTTC

j_call: TRBJ2-2
clone_size: NA
v_call: TRBV19
d_call: NA
cdr3_aa: CASSKNLRDRSSNTGELFF
cdr3_nt: TGTGCCAGTAGTAAAAACCTTCGTGACAGGTCCTCTAACACCGGGGAGCTGTTTTTT

j_call: TRBJ1-1
clone_size: NA
v_call: TRBV11-2
d_call: TRBD1
cdr3_aa: CASSTGQAGGTEAFF
cdr3_nt: TGTGCCAGCAGCACGGGACAGGCAGGGGGCACTGAAGCTTTCTTT

j_call: TRBJ1-2
clone_size: once
v_call: TRBV28
d_call: TRBD1
cdr3_aa: CASKMDRGFFYGYTF
cdr3_nt: TGTGCCAGCAAGATGGACAGGGGATTCTTCTATGGCTACACCTTC

j_call: TRBJ1-1
clone_size: once
v_call: TRBV6-2/TRBV6-3
d_call: NA
cdr3_aa: CASSYSVQGTEAFF
cdr3_nt: TGTGCCAGCAGTTACTCGGTTCAGGGCACTGAAGCTTTCTTT

j_call: TRBJ2-7
clone_size: NA
v_call: TRBV7-8
d_call: NA
cdr3_aa: CASSSGAGDLVIYEQYF
cdr3_nt: TGTGCCAGCAGCTCAGGGGCAGGGGATTTGGTAATCTACGAGCAGTACTTC

j_call: TRBJ2-3
clone_size: NA
v_call: TRBV6-5
d_call: TRBD2
cdr3_aa: CASSWGRGGTDTQYF
cdr3_nt: TGTGCCAGCAGTTGGGGACGGGGGGGCACAGATACGCAGTATTTT

j_call: TRBJ2-7
clone_size: once
v_call: TRBV19
d_call: TRBD2
cdr3_aa: CASSMAGLVYEQYF
cdr3_nt: TGTGCCAGTAGTATGGCGGGACTAGTCTACGAGCAGTACTTC

j_call: TRBJ1-6
clone_size: NA
v_call: TRBV5-1
d_call: NA
cdr3_aa: CASSLNRAAYNSPLHF
cdr3_nt: TGCGCCAGCAGCCTAAACAGGGCAGCCTATAATTCACCCCTCCACTTT

j_call: TRBJ1-2
clone_size: once
v_call: TRBV5-1
d_call: NA
cdr3_aa: CASHTGNYGYTF
cdr3_nt: TGCGCCAGCCACACAGGGAACTATGGCTACACCTTC